The 13 T cell receptor beta chains given below trace back to one sample, sequenced in a study of T cells in Graves' hyperthyroidism and ophthalmopathy. What was amplified from RNA transcripts were TCR beta CDR3 regions. First-round RT-PCR with HTBI primers amplified the TCR CDR3 region. TCRdb passed the multiplex PCR reads through MiXCR, listing each CDR3 protein once. Among about 210,000 distinct CDR3 sequences, 17% were seen once, and the ten largest hold 50%. Sequences were obtained from blood. All receptors derive from a man over 45 with Graves' hyperthyroidism.

The chain employs TRBV5-5 and TRBJ1-5; D is ambiguous. Germline V gene sequence: CDR1 SGHKS, CDR2 YYEKEE (reference sequence). The CDR3 is made up of 13 amino acids. Trimming shortened V by 1 base and J by 9 bases, and 11 bases separated the two germline ends. The CDR3 DNA reads as TGTGCCAGCAGCTTGCACACGGCGGGGCCCCAGCATTTT. Translating it yields CASSLHTAGPQHF.

Written as DNA, the CDR3 is TGTGCCACCAGCAGAGATCCCCTTAATAGCGATGAGCAGTTCTTC. Translated: CATSRDPLNSDEQFF. The chain couples TRBV15 to TRBJ2-1, with D perhaps TRBD2 (5 bases). Germline values: CDR1 LNHNV, CDR2 YYDKDF (reference sequence). The CDR3 spans 15 residues. Deletions cut 0 bases from V and 8 bases from J, with 14 bases between. Drawing the rest from reference TRBV15 and TRBJ2-1, the complete variable domain is DAMVIQNPRYQVTQFGKPVTLSCSQTLNHNVMYWYQQKSSQAPKLLFHYYDKDFNNEADTPDNFQSRRPNTSFCFLDIRSPGLGDTAMYLCATSRDPLNSDEQFFGPGTRLTVL.

This clonotype was counted at least ten times. The chain has TRBV20-1 and TRBJ2-7, with D possibly being TRBD1 or TRBD2 (6 bases each). CDR1 is DFQATT and CDR2 is SNEGSKA in the germline V gene (reference sequence). This CDR3 has 12 amino acids. Trimming took 1 base from V and 6 from J, leaving 10 bases between them. The CDR3 nucleotides read TGCAGTGCTAGAGTAGGGGGGAGCGAGCAGTACTTC. Protein: CSARVGGSEQYF.

Only a few counts were recorded for this clonotype. A much larger clone differs by one base, so this may be a read error. The chain links TRBV5-1 to TRBJ2-2, with TRBD1 matching 8 bases. The CDR3 has 16 amino acids. Trimming took 4 bases from V and 0 from J; bases not matched to a gene: 5. Germline V gene lookup returns CDR1 SGHRS and CDR2 YFSETQ. In nucleotides, the CDR3 is TGCGCCAGCAGCCCTCAGGGACAGGCGAACACCGGGGAGCTGTTTTTT. It is translated as CASSPQGQANTGELFF.

This chain links TRBV5-5 with TRBJ2-5; 7 bases align to TRBD1. The CDR3 is 13 residues long. Germline V CDR1 and CDR2: SGHKS, YYEKEE (reference sequence). The trim removed 6 bases at V and 5 bases at J, leaving 7 bases unmatched. CDR3 loop: CASNSGTAETQYF. DNA of the CDR3: TGTGCCAGCAACTCCGGGACAGCTGAGACCCAGTACTTC.

The chain has TRBV9 and TRBJ1-1; D is uncertain. The CDR3 has 15 residues. Germline lookup yields CDR1 SGDLS and CDR2 YYNGEE. The V end lost 1 base, the J end lost 0 bases, and 10 bases lay between the germline ends. The CDR3 sequence is CASSVIAEMNTEAFF. The CDR3 DNA sequence: TGTGCCAGCAGCGTAATTGCAGAAATGAACACTGAAGCTTTCTTT. Together with reference TRBV9 and TRBJ1-1, the CDR3 gives the full variable domain: DSGVTQTPKHLITATGQRVTLRCSPRSGDLSVYWYQQSLDQGLQFLIQYYNGEERAKGNILERFSAQQFPDLHSELNLSSLELGDSALYFCASSVIAEMNTEAFFGQGTRLTVV.

As to this clonotype: This may be a read error: a much more frequent sequence differs by one nucleotide. This chain connects TRBV11-2 to TRBJ2-1, with 10 bases lining up with TRBD1. Germline CDR1 reads SGHAT; CDR2 reads FQNNGV. J gave up 5 bases and V 6 bases, and 4 bases lay outside the gene matches. The CDR3 length is 14 residues. The CDR3 DNA sequence: TGTGCCAGCAGGTCCGGGACAGGGGACAATGAGCAGTTCTTC. Its protein product is CASRSGTGDNEQFF.

This clonotype was counted ten times or more. The chain uses TRBV12-3 or TRBV12-4 and TRBJ1-5, with D uncertain. This CDR3 has 12 amino acids. Trimming removed 2 bases from V and 7 bases from J, with 6 bases in between. CDR3: CASSLLIQPQHF. CDR3 in DNA: TGTGCCAGCAGTTTATTGATCCAGCCCCAGCATTTT.

This clonotype appeared many times. The chain links TRBV28 to TRBJ2-1; no clear D gene. In germline, CDR1 is MDHEN, CDR2 SYDVKM. The V end was cut by 4 bases, the J end by 5 bases, with 0 bases between. The CDR3 sequence is 10 residues long. Here the CDR3 DNA reads TGTGCCAGCAGTTACAATGAGCAGTTCTTC. This translates into CASSYNEQFF.

At least ten counts were recorded for this clonotype. The chain joins TRBV11-3 to TRBJ2-7; 11 bases match TRBD2. The CDR3 has 15 amino acids. The germline V gene has CDR1 SGHNT and CDR2 YENEEA. V trimming: 5 bases; J trimming: 6 bases; junction bases outside the gene matches: 9. CDR3 loop: CASSPPSGRSVEQYF. The CDR3 region has the DNA TGTGCCAGCAGCCCTCCTAGCGGGAGGTCGGTCGAGCAGTACTTC.

This clonotype was counted ten times or more. V is TRBV6-1 and J is TRBJ1-1; a possible D gene is TRBD1 (6 bases). The V and J ends lost 3 bases and 4 bases respectively, with 15 bases between them. The CDR3 extends over 15 amino acids. Germline V gene sequence: CDR1 MNHNS, CDR2 SASEGT. The CDR3 reads CASSEGAWMFTEAFF. The CDR3 coding sequence is TGTGCCAGCAGTGAGGGGGCGTGGATGTTCACTGAAGCTTTCTTT.

The chain uses TRBV4-3 and TRBJ2-5; TRBD2 might be the D (6 bases). Trimming took 3 bases from V and 1 from J, leaving 15 bases between them. The CDR3 runs to 16 residues. The germline V gene has CDR1 LGHNA and CDR2 YSLEER. The CDR3 reads CASSHWFGGSQETQYF. In nucleotides, the CDR3 is TGCGCCAGCAGCCATTGGTTCGGAGGGTCCCAAGAGACCCAGTACTTC.

In its sample, this clonotype was seen many times. The rearrangement links TRBV11-2 to TRBJ2-7; 7 bases are shared with TRBD2. Germline CDR1 reads SGHAT; CDR2 reads FQNNGV. CDR3 length: 20 amino acids. Losses at the gene ends were 2 bases for V and 1 base for J; bases not matched to a gene: 20. Written as DNA, the CDR3 is TGTGCCAGCAGCTTACCCCACGTCGGGATAGCGGGCAGGTCATCCTACGAGCAGTACTTC. It yields the protein CASSLPHVGIAGRSSYEQYF. The full variable domain, with the rest looked up from reference TRBV11-2 and TRBJ2-7, is EAGVAQSPRYKIIEKRQSVAFWCNPISGHATLYWYQQILGQGPKLLIQFQNNGVVDDSQLPKDRFSAERLKGVDSTLKIQPAKLEDSAVYLCASSLPHVGIAGRSSYEQYFGPGTRLTVT.